This is a list of T cell receptor beta chains from one sample in a study of T cells after yellow fever vaccination. TCRdb passed the 5' RACE reads through MiXCR, listing each CDR3 protein once. The sample lists 550,000 to 750,000 distinct CDR3 sequences; about 13% were seen once. The sequencing here drew on PBMCs, taken on the day of the yellow fever booster vaccination. Source of these receptors: a man aged 30 to 39 who received the YFV17D yellow fever vaccine. CDR3s include the opening cysteine and the closing phenylalanine or tryptophan. The order of the fields is clone size, J gene, V gene, D gene, CDR3 DNA, CDR3 protein. The D gene is left open where the match is weak. Clone size is given for some rows only: seen once, a few or many times, or a class if the clone is expanded.

clone size: NA
J gene: TRBJ2-1
V gene: TRBV3-1
D gene: TRBD1
CDR3 DNA: TGTGCCAGCAGCCAAAGACGGGACAGGTGGAGCTCCTACAATGAGCAGTTCTTC
CDR3 protein: CASSQRRDRWSSYNEQFF

clone size: NA
J gene: TRBJ1-2
V gene: TRBV30
D gene: NA
CDR3 DNA: TGTGCCTGGAGTGTAGCAGGGGTCGGCTACACCTTC
CDR3 protein: CAWSVAGVGYTF

clone size: NA
J gene: TRBJ2-7
V gene: TRBV12-3/TRBV12-4
D gene: TRBD1
CDR3 DNA: TGTGCCAGCAGCAGACAGGGGGCGACGAATAAAGCCTACGAGCAGTACTTC
CDR3 protein: CASSRQGATNKAYEQYF

clone size: NA
J gene: TRBJ1-2
V gene: TRBV5-6
D gene: NA
CDR3 DNA: TGTGCCAGCAGCTTGGCTTCTACAGGGTTCATCTATGGCTACACCTTC
CDR3 protein: CASSLASTGFIYGYTF

clone size: NA
J gene: TRBJ2-1
V gene: TRBV29-1
D gene: TRBD2
CDR3 DNA: TGCAGCGTCAAGGCGGGAGCTCCCGGTGGGCAGTTCTTC
CDR3 protein: CSVKAGAPGGQFF

clone size: NA
J gene: TRBJ2-1
V gene: TRBV9
D gene: TRBD2
CDR3 DNA: TGTGCCAGCAGCGGACGACTAGCTAGTGGTGAGCAGTTCTTC
CDR3 protein: CASSGRLASGEQFF

clone size: few
J gene: TRBJ2-5
V gene: TRBV29-1
D gene: NA
CDR3 DNA: TGCAGCGTTCGGGCAATTGGGACCCAGTACTTC
CDR3 protein: CSVRAIGTQYF

clone size: NA
J gene: TRBJ2-4
V gene: TRBV10-3
D gene: NA
CDR3 DNA: TGTGCCACTAGTGTGGGCAAAAACATTCAGTACTTC
CDR3 protein: CATSVGKNIQYF

clone size: many
J gene: TRBJ2-7
V gene: TRBV9
D gene: NA
CDR3 DNA: TGTGCCAGCAGCCCCGGACCGATTCCCTACGAGCAGTACTTC
CDR3 protein: CASSPGPIPYEQYF

clone size: NA
J gene: TRBJ2-6
V gene: TRBV2
D gene: TRBD1
CDR3 DNA: TGTGCCAGCAGCGCAGGGACAGTTGCCTCTGGGGCCAACGTCCTGACTTTC
CDR3 protein: CASSAGTVASGANVLTF

clone size: NA
J gene: TRBJ2-2
V gene: TRBV12-3/TRBV12-4
D gene: NA
CDR3 DNA: TGTGCCAGCAGTGTCTCAGGGTACGGGGAGCTGTTTTTT
CDR3 protein: CASSVSGYGELFF

clone size: NA
J gene: TRBJ2-3
V gene: TRBV7-3
D gene: TRBD1
CDR3 DNA: TGTGCCAGCAGCTTAATAGGTCAGGGGGTCCCAGATACGCAGTATTTT
CDR3 protein: CASSLIGQGVPDTQYF

clone size: few
J gene: TRBJ1-4
V gene: TRBV7-2
D gene: NA
CDR3 DNA: TGTGCCAGCAGCTTAGATAGAGCTAATGAAAAACTGTTTTTT
CDR3 protein: CASSLDRANEKLFF

clone size: NA
J gene: TRBJ1-3
V gene: TRBV30
D gene: NA
CDR3 DNA: TGTGCCTGGACAGGGGTCTCTGGAAACACCATATATTTT
CDR3 protein: CAWTGVSGNTIYF

clone size: NA
J gene: TRBJ1-6
V gene: TRBV30
D gene: NA
CDR3 DNA: TGTGCCTGGAGTGGGCCCCGGAAGACTAATTCACCCCTCCACTTT
CDR3 protein: CAWSGPRKTNSPLHF

clone size: NA
J gene: TRBJ2-3
V gene: TRBV6-5
D gene: TRBD2
CDR3 DNA: TGTGCCAGCAGTTACTTGCGGGAGGCAAGCACAGATACGCAGTATTTT
CDR3 protein: CASSYLREASTDTQYF

clone size: NA
J gene: TRBJ2-1
V gene: TRBV6-2/TRBV6-3
D gene: TRBD2
CDR3 DNA: TGTGCCAGCACCCACCGGGGGGGACTATCGTACAATGAGCAGTTCTTC
CDR3 protein: CASTHRGGLSYNEQFF

clone size: NA
J gene: TRBJ2-3
V gene: TRBV20-1
D gene: NA
CDR3 DNA: TGCAGTGCTGATCTCCGGGAGTACAGCACAGATACGCAGTATTTT
CDR3 protein: CSADLREYSTDTQYF

clone size: many
J gene: TRBJ2-7
V gene: TRBV4-3
D gene: TRBD1
CDR3 DNA: TGCGCCAGCAGCCAAGCGGCAGGGGGAGCCTACGAGCAGTACTTC
CDR3 protein: CASSQAAGGAYEQYF

clone size: few
J gene: TRBJ2-7
V gene: TRBV12-3/TRBV12-4
D gene: TRBD2
CDR3 DNA: TGTGCCAGCAAAGCCGGGACTAGCGGTCCCTACGAGCAGTACTTC
CDR3 protein: CASKAGTSGPYEQYF

clone size: NA
J gene: TRBJ2-7
V gene: TRBV6-1
D gene: TRBD2
CDR3 DNA: TGTGCCAGCAGTCTGGACCGGCTAGCGGGCCACGAGCAGTACTTC
CDR3 protein: CASSLDRLAGHEQYF

clone size: NA
J gene: TRBJ2-7
V gene: TRBV7-9
D gene: NA
CDR3 DNA: TGTGCCAGCAGCCGTACGGAGCCCTACGAGCAGTACTTC
CDR3 protein: CASSRTEPYEQYF

clone size: few
J gene: TRBJ2-5
V gene: TRBV28
D gene: TRBD2
CDR3 DNA: TGTGCCAGCAGTCATAAAGCGGGAGCCGGGTGGATGGGCCAGTACTTC
CDR3 protein: CASSHKAGAGWMGQYF

clone size: NA
J gene: TRBJ2-3
V gene: TRBV11-3
D gene: NA
CDR3 DNA: TGTGCCAGCAGCTTAGGGAACGCGGCAGATACGCAGTATTTT
CDR3 protein: CASSLGNAADTQYF

clone size: few
J gene: TRBJ2-5
V gene: TRBV20-1
D gene: NA
CDR3 DNA: TGCAGTGCTAGAGATCCTCGGGCCGCGGGAGAGACCCAGTACTTC
CDR3 protein: CSARDPRAAGETQYF

clone size: many
J gene: TRBJ2-1
V gene: TRBV11-2
D gene: NA
CDR3 DNA: TGTGCCAGCAGCTCCCGGACTCCCTCCTACAATGAGCAGTTCTTC
CDR3 protein: CASSSRTPSYNEQFF

clone size: few
J gene: TRBJ2-3
V gene: TRBV4-3
D gene: TRBD2
CDR3 DNA: TGCGCCAGCAGCCAGGGACTAGCGGGAGCGGGTACGCAGTATTTT
CDR3 protein: CASSQGLAGAGTQYF

clone size: few
J gene: TRBJ1-1
V gene: TRBV29-1
D gene: NA
CDR3 DNA: TGCAGCGTTGAATGGAACCTGAACACTGAAGCTTTCTTT
CDR3 protein: CSVEWNLNTEAFF

clone size: NA
J gene: TRBJ2-7
V gene: TRBV29-1
D gene: TRBD2
CDR3 DNA: TGCAGCGCCGATCGGGGAGCGGGAGTGTCCTACGAGCAGTACTTC
CDR3 protein: CSADRGAGVSYEQYF

clone size: NA
J gene: TRBJ2-7
V gene: TRBV6-2/TRBV6-3
D gene: TRBD2
CDR3 DNA: TGTGCCAGCAGTTACGTCGCTAGCGGAACCTACGAGCAGTACTTC
CDR3 protein: CASSYVASGTYEQYF

clone size: NA
J gene: TRBJ2-1
V gene: TRBV20-1
D gene: TRBD1
CDR3 DNA: TGCAGTGCTAGGATTGGGACAGACAATGAGCAGTTCTTC
CDR3 protein: CSARIGTDNEQFF

clone size: few
J gene: TRBJ2-3
V gene: TRBV7-2
D gene: NA
CDR3 DNA: TGTGCCAGCAGTAGCAGTCCTAGCACAGATACGCAGTATTTT
CDR3 protein: CASSSSPSTDTQYF

clone size: few
J gene: TRBJ2-5
V gene: TRBV30
D gene: TRBD1
CDR3 DNA: TGTGCCTGGAGGGACAGGGGGCGAGAGACCCAGTACTTC
CDR3 protein: CAWRDRGRETQYF

clone size: few
J gene: TRBJ1-2
V gene: TRBV15
D gene: NA
CDR3 DNA: TGTGCCACCAGCAGAGATCAAAAGGGGCGAGACTATGGCTACACCTTC
CDR3 protein: CATSRDQKGRDYGYTF

clone size: NA
J gene: TRBJ1-1
V gene: TRBV5-1
D gene: NA
CDR3 DNA: TGCGCCAGCAGCACAGCTACCGGGTTGAACACTGAAGCTTTCTTT
CDR3 protein: CASSTATGLNTEAFF

clone size: NA
J gene: TRBJ2-7
V gene: TRBV28
D gene: TRBD2
CDR3 DNA: TGTGCCAGCAGTCCCACTAGCGCCAGCTCCTACGAGCAGTACTTC
CDR3 protein: CASSPTSASSYEQYF

clone size: few
J gene: TRBJ2-1
V gene: TRBV20-1
D gene: NA
CDR3 DNA: TGCAGTGCGTTCCCTAGCGTCAATGAGCAGTTCTTC
CDR3 protein: CSAFPSVNEQFF

clone size: few
J gene: TRBJ2-1
V gene: TRBV24-1
D gene: TRBD2
CDR3 DNA: TGTGCCACCAGTGACCGGACTAGCGGGGTGGGTGAGCAGTTCTTC
CDR3 protein: CATSDRTSGVGEQFF

clone size: NA
J gene: TRBJ2-7
V gene: TRBV24-1
D gene: NA
CDR3 DNA: TGTGCCACCAGTCGGGGTCACTACGAGCAGTACTTC
CDR3 protein: CATSRGHYEQYF

clone size: few
J gene: TRBJ2-7
V gene: TRBV6-2/TRBV6-3
D gene: NA
CDR3 DNA: TGTGCCAGCAGTGAGCTCGGGAACAAGTACGAGCAGTACTTC
CDR3 protein: CASSELGNKYEQYF

clone size: NA
J gene: TRBJ2-1
V gene: TRBV7-9
D gene: TRBD2
CDR3 DNA: TGTGCCAGCATAACGGCTAGCGGGAGCAATGAGCAGTTCTTC
CDR3 protein: CASITASGSNEQFF

clone size: few
J gene: TRBJ2-4
V gene: TRBV12-3/TRBV12-4
D gene: NA
CDR3 DNA: TGTGCCAGCAGGCCCGGGGTCCCCCAAAACATTCAGTACTTC
CDR3 protein: CASRPGVPQNIQYF

clone size: NA
J gene: TRBJ2-1
V gene: TRBV6-2/TRBV6-3
D gene: NA
CDR3 DNA: TGTGCCAGCAGTCCCTTAAGCGGCCATTTCACCTACAATGAGCAGTTCTTC
CDR3 protein: CASSPLSGHFTYNEQFF

clone size: many
J gene: TRBJ2-3
V gene: TRBV6-5
D gene: NA
CDR3 DNA: TGTGCCAGCAGTTACTCGGGATGGGAGCGACTTAGCACAGATACGCAGTATTTT
CDR3 protein: CASSYSGWERLSTDTQYF

clone size: few
J gene: TRBJ1-1
V gene: TRBV20-1
D gene: NA
CDR3 DNA: TGCAGTGCTGAAAGGTACACTGAAGCTTTCTTT
CDR3 protein: CSAERYTEAFF

clone size: few
J gene: TRBJ2-1
V gene: TRBV28
D gene: TRBD1
CDR3 DNA: TGTGCCAGCACCCTTGGGACAGGGGACTACAATGAGCAGTTCTTC
CDR3 protein: CASTLGTGDYNEQFF

clone size: NA
J gene: TRBJ2-5
V gene: TRBV15
D gene: NA
CDR3 DNA: TGTGCCACCAGCCCTAACCAAGAGACCCAGTACTTC
CDR3 protein: CATSPNQETQYF

clone size: NA
J gene: TRBJ2-3
V gene: TRBV4-3
D gene: NA
CDR3 DNA: TGCGCCAGCAGCCAAGTAATTGCGGGAAGCGCAGATACGCAGTATTTT
CDR3 protein: CASSQVIAGSADTQYF

clone size: few
J gene: TRBJ2-4
V gene: TRBV5-1
D gene: TRBD1
CDR3 DNA: TGCGCCAGCAGCCCAGGGTTTTGGACAGGGCTAGCCAAAAACATTCAGTACTTC
CDR3 protein: CASSPGFWTGLAKNIQYF

clone size: few
J gene: TRBJ2-5
V gene: TRBV20-1
D gene: TRBD1
CDR3 DNA: TGCAGTGCTAGAGATCTTCAGGGGGCAAGGGAGACCCAGTACTTC
CDR3 protein: CSARDLQGARETQYF

clone size: few
J gene: TRBJ2-3
V gene: TRBV14
D gene: NA
CDR3 DNA: TGTGCCAGCAGCCAGAGGACAGGCCCGGGAGGTGATACGCAGTATTTT
CDR3 protein: CASSQRTGPGGDTQYF